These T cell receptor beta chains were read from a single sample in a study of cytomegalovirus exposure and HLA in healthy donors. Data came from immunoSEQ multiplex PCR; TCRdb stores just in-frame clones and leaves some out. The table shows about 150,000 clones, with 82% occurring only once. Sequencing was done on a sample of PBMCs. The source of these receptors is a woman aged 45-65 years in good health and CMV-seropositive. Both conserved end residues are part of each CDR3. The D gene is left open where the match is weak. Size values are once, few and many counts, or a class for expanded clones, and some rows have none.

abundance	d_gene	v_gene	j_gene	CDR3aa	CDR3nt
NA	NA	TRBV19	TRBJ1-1	CASSIGGGRSFTEAFF	TGTGCCAGTAGTATCGGCGGAGGGCGGTCGTTTACTGAAGCTTTCTTT
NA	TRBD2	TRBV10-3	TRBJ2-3	CAISWTSGSMGRTDTQYF	TGTGCCATCAGCTGGACTAGCGGGAGTATGGGGAGGACAGATACGCAGTATTTT
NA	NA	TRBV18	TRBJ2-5	CASSPRQGETQYF	TGTGCCAGCTCACCAAGGCAGGGGGAGACCCAGTACTTC
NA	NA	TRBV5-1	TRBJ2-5	CASSLDYRETQYF	TGCGCCAGCAGCTTGGACTACCGGGAGACCCAGTACTTC
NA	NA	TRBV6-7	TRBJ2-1	CASERRGSQMDRVISYNEQFF	TGTGCCAGCGAACGCCGCGGGAGCCAGATGGACAGGGTGATTTCCTACAATGAGCAGTTCTTC
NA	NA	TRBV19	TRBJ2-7	CASSIGGSEQYF	TGTGCCAGTAGTATAGGGGGCAGCGAGCAGTACTTC
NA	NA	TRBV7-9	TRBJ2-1	CASSSRDGESSYNEQFF	TGTGCCAGCAGCTCGCGCGACGGGGAGAGCTCCTACAATGAGCAGTTCTTC
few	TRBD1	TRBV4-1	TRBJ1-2	CASSRAPGGYGYTF	TGCGCCAGCAGCCGGGCCCCAGGGGGCTATGGCTACACCTTC
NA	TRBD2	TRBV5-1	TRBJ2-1	CASSLGLGDEQFF	TGCGCTAGCAGCTTGGGACTAGGCGATGAGCAGTTCTTC
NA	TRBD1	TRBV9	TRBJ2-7	CASSAGTGGSEQYF	TGTGCCAGCAGCGCCGGGACAGGGGGATCCGAGCAGTACTTC
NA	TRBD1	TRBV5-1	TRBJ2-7	CASSLVGVGTDTNLRSSYEQYF	TGCGCCAGCAGCTTGGTGGGGGTTGGGACAGATACCAATCTAAGGAGCTCCTACGAGCAGTACTTC
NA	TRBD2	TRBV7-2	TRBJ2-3	CASSANAGGYTDTQYF	TGTGCCAGCAGCGCGAACGCGGGGGGCTACACAGATACGCAGTATTTT
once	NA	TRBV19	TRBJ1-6	CASSGGNSPLHF	TGTGCCAGTAGTGGAGGGAATTCACCCCTCCACTTT
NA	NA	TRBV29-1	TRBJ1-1	CSVWDGGNTEAFF	TGCAGCGTTTGGGACGGGGGGAACACTGAAGCTTTCTTT